This TCR beta chain was identified during a study of shared clonotypes between healthy human individuals. The length of the CDR3 is 15 residues. The V and J ends lost 5 bases and 0 bases respectively, with 11 bases between them. Germline V gene data show CDR1 as PRHDT and CDR2 as FYEKMQ (reference sequence). CD45RO-negative, CCR7-selected cells formed the naive CD8 fraction, which excluded terminally differentiated effector memory CD45RA+ cells. Assay: immunoSEQ multiplex PCR; the TCRdb copy retains only in-frame clones and omits some. Among just over 2,000,000 clones listed, around 96% were seen once.

The chain recombines TRBV13 with TRBJ2-1; D may be TRBD1 or TRBD2 (5 bases each). The specimen was naive CD8+ T cells sorted from blood. The sequence was obtained from a man aged 18 to 30 in good health. CDR3 protein: CASSPRGHSYNEQFF. Here the CDR3 DNA reads TGTGCCAGCAGCCCCCGGGGCCACTCCTACAATGAGCAGTTCTTC.